This entry features one T cell receptor (beta chain) sequence. Participants' reported clinical history set cohort assignment. Repertoires were generated with immunoSEQ multiplex PCR, while TCRdb's copy carries only in-frame clones and drops some. The table has 350,000 to 400,000 clones, more than 70% seen once. The entry originates in a study of blood T cell repertoires in COVID-19. Material for sequencing was PBMCs or T cells enriched from blood (not recorded which). The source is a man aged 35-49 years in a cohort exposed to, infected with or recovered from COVID-19 (not recorded which).

The CDR3 sequence is CASKPLTSNLYNEQFF. DNA of the CDR3: TGTGCCAGCAAGCCATTAACTAGTAACCTCTACAATGAGCAGTTCTTC. The chain has TRBV14 and TRBJ2-1; D is possibly TRBD2 (5 bases). CDR3 length: 16 residues. Trimming took off 7 bases at V and 3 bases at J, with 19 bases between the two ends. Germline V gene lookup returns CDR1 SGHDN and CDR2 FVKESK.